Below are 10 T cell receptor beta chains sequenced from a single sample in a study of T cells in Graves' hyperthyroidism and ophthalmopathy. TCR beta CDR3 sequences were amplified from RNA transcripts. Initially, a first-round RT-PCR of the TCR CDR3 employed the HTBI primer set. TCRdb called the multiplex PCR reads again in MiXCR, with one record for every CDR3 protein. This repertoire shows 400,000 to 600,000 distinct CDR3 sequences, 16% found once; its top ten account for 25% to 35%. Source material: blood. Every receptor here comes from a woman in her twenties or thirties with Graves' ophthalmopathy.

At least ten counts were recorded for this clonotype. CDR3 amino acids: CASSRRQRSNQPQHF. The CDR3 DNA sequence: TGTGCCAGCAGTCGAAGACAGCGATCCAATCAGCCCCAGCATTTT. The chain carries TRBV28 and TRBJ1-5; perhaps TRBD1 as D (5 bases). Trimming took 5 bases from V and 3 from J, leaving 14 bases between them. Germline loops: CDR1 MDHEN, CDR2 SYDVKM. The CDR3 has 15 amino acids.

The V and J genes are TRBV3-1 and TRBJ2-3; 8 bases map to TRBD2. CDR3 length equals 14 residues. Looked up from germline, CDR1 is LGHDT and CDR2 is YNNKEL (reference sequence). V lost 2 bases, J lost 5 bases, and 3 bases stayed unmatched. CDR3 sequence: CASSQRAGVDTQYF. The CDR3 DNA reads TGTGCCAGCAGCCAACGAGCGGGAGTAGATACGCAGTATTTT.

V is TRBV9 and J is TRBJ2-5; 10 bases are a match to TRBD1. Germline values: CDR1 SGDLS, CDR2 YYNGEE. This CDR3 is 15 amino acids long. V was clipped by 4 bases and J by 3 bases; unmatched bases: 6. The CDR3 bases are TGTGCCAGCAGCCCCAGGACAGGGGGGGAAGAGACCCAGTACTTC. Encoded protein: CASSPRTGGEETQYF.

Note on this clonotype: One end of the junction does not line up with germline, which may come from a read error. CDR3 amino acids: CAGSLGLGSTDTQYF. In nucleotides, the CDR3 is TGTGCCGGCAGCTTGGGACTAGGGAGCACAGATACGCAGTATTTT. The chain couples TRBV5-4 to TRBJ2-3, with 8 bases matching TRBD2. In germline, CDR1 is SGHNT, CDR2 YYREEE (reference sequence). The CDR3 sequence is 15 residues long.

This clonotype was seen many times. The CDR3: CASSLLLGAPSYEQYF. CDR3 nucleotide sequence: TGTGCCAGCAGTCTGCTTCTTGGCGCGCCCTCCTACGAGCAGTACTTC. The chain has TRBV28 and TRBJ2-7; D remains unclear. The CDR3 length is 16 residues. Between the trimmed V and J ends, which lost 5 bases and 0 bases, there was a span of 17 bases. Germline CDR1 MDHEN, CDR2 SYDVKM.

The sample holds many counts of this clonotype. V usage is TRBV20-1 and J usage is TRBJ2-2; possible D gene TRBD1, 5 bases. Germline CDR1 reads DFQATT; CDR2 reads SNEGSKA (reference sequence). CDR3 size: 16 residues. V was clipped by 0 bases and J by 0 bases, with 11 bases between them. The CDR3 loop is CSARDSGRPNTGELFF. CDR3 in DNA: TGCAGTGCTAGAGATTCAGGGCGACCGAACACCGGGGAGCTGTTTTTT.

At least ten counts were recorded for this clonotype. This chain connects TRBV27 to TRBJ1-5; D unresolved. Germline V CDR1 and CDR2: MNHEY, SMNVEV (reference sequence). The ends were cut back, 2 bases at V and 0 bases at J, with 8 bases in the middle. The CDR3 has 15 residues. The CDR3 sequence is CASSLLGISNQPQHF. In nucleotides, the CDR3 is TGTGCCAGCAGTTTACTGGGGATTAGCAATCAGCCCCAGCATTTT.

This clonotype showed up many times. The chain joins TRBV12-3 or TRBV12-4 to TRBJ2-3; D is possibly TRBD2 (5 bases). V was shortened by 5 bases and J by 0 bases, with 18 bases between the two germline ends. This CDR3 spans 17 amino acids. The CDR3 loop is CASSPGSRARSTDTQYF. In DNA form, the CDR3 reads TGTGCCAGCAGTCCCGGCTCGCGGGCCCGTAGCACAGATACGCAGTATTTT.

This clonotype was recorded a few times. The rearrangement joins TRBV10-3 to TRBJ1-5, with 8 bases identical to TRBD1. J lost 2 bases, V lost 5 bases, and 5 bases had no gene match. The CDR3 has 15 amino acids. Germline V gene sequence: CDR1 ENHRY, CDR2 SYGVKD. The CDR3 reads CAISPGQAGNQPQHF. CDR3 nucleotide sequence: TGTGCCATCAGTCCGGGACAGGCGGGCAATCAGCCCCAGCATTTT.

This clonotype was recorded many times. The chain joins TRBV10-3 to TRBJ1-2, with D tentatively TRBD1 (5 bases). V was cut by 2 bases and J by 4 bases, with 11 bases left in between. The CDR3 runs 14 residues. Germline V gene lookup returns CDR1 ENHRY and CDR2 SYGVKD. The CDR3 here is CAISEVHGGYGYTF. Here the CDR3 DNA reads TGTGCCATCAGTGAGGTACACGGGGGCTATGGCTACACCTTC.